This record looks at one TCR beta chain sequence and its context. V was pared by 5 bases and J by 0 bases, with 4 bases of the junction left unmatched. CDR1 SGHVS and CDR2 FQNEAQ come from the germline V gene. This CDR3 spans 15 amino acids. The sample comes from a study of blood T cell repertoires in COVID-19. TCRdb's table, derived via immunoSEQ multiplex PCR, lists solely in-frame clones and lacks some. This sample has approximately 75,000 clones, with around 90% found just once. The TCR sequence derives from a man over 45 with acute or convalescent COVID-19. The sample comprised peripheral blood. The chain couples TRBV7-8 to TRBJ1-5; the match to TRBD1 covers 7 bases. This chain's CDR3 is CASSPTGDSNQPQHF. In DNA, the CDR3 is TGTGCCAGCAGCCCCACAGGGGATAGCAATCAGCCCCAGCATTTT.